This T cell receptor beta chain was captured by sequencing in a study of T cell responses to AZD1222 COVID-19 vaccine. Study-level results: AZD1222 recipients seropositive at baseline numbered only 5 or 6. In all cases, repertoires were sampled only after the peak T cell response. Targets within unmutated variant regions were reportedly found for nearly half of spike-specific TCRs. In a largely white British group with more females than males, clonal diversity was possibly underestimated.

Turning to this clone: The antigen remains unidentified.

Some clones are missing from TCRdb's copy, which holds only in-frame ones; the method was immunoSEQ multiplex PCR. The sample holds around 140,000 clones, approximately 94% seen once. The V gene's germline CDR1 is GTSNPN and CDR2 SVGIG (reference sequence). With 0 bases clipped from V and 4 bases from J, the junction kept 5 bases outside the gene matches. The CDR3 covers 15 residues. The starting material was peripheral blood, obtained on day 0 of AZD1222 vaccination. The source of this sequence is an adult in good health. V usage is TRBV30 and J usage is TRBJ2-1; 8 nucleotides align to TRBD1. Written as DNA, the CDR3 is TGTGCCTGGAGTGTACAGGACAGGGCTTACAATGAGCAGTTCTTC. Amino acid sequence: CAWSVQDRAYNEQFF.